A selection of T cell receptor beta chains follows, all from one sample in a study of T cells in Graves' hyperthyroidism and ophthalmopathy. TCRdb fed the multiplex PCR reads into MiXCR, producing one record per CDR3 protein. The sample lists 550,000 to 650,000 distinct CDR3 sequences, around 14% occurring once. The sample taken for sequencing was blood. The receptors were gathered from a woman in her 30s with Graves' hyperthyroidism that later progressed to Graves' ophthalmopathy. CDR3s include the opening cysteine and the closing phenylalanine or tryptophan. A D gene is named only where the DNA matches it firmly. Clone size appears in some rows only: once, few, many, or a class for an expanded clone.

clone size: -; V gene: TRBV9; J gene: TRBJ1-5; D gene: TRBD1; CDR3 DNA: TGTGCCAGCGGGCAGGGGGGGAATGTCAATCAGCCCCAGCATTTT; CDR3 protein: CASGQGGNVNQPQHF
clone size: many; V gene: TRBV28; J gene: TRBJ1-2; D gene: TRBD1; CDR3 DNA: TGTGCCAGCAGTTTCGATCTCAGGGGGAGGTATGGCTACACCTTC; CDR3 protein: CASSFDLRGRYGYTF
clone size: -; V gene: TRBV3-1; J gene: TRBJ2-2; D gene: TRBD2; CDR3 DNA: TGTGCCAGCAGCGGATCTAGCGGGGCCCTGAACACCGGGGAGCTGTTTTTT; CDR3 protein: CASSGSSGALNTGELFF
clone size: many; V gene: TRBV27; J gene: TRBJ1-3; D gene: -; CDR3 DNA: TGTGCCAGCAGTTTATCCGCGGGGCACGCGAGCTCTGGAAACACCATATATTTT; CDR3 protein: CASSLSAGHASSGNTIYF
clone size: many; V gene: TRBV29-1; J gene: TRBJ1-2; D gene: TRBD1; CDR3 DNA: TGCAGCGAGGGACAGTATAACTATGGCTACACCTTC; CDR3 protein: CSEGQYNYGYTF
clone size: many; V gene: TRBV11-3; J gene: TRBJ2-2; D gene: -; CDR3 DNA: TGTGCCAGCAGTTCCAGGGCCAGGACAGATCATACCGGGGAGCTGTTTTTT; CDR3 protein: CASSSRARTDHTGELFF
clone size: few; V gene: TRBV11-3; J gene: TRBJ2-2; D gene: -; CDR3 DNA: TGTGCCAGCAGCTTAGGAGGGTCTACGAACACCGGGGAGCTGTTTTTT; CDR3 protein: CASSLGGSTNTGELFF
clone size: many; V gene: TRBV6-2/TRBV6-3; J gene: TRBJ2-7; D gene: -; CDR3 DNA: TGTGCCAGCACGCCGGGGAGCTCCTACGAGCAGTACTTC; CDR3 protein: CASTPGSSYEQYF
clone size: many; V gene: TRBV13; J gene: TRBJ2-1; D gene: -; CDR3 DNA: TGTGCCAGCAGCCCCAAGCTAGTAGGTTCCTACAATGAGCAGTTCTTC; CDR3 protein: CASSPKLVGSYNEQFF
clone size: many; V gene: TRBV6-1; J gene: TRBJ2-1; D gene: TRBD1; CDR3 DNA: TGTGCCAGCAGTGAATACAGGGGTGAGCAGTTCTTC; CDR3 protein: CASSEYRGEQFF
clone size: -; V gene: TRBV5-1; J gene: TRBJ1-2; D gene: -; CDR3 DNA: TGCGCCAGCAGCCTTCAGGGGCCTGACTATGGCTACACCTTC; CDR3 protein: CASSLQGPDYGYTF
clone size: many; V gene: TRBV18; J gene: TRBJ1-1; D gene: TRBD1; CDR3 DNA: TGTGCCAGCTCACAAGGGACAGGGGGTGAGCGCGAAACTTTCTTT; CDR3 protein: CASSQGTGGERETFF
clone size: many; V gene: TRBV20-1; J gene: TRBJ2-5; D gene: TRBD1; CDR3 DNA: TGCAGTGCTTTTCGGACAGGGAGGGAGACCCAGTACTTC; CDR3 protein: CSAFRTGRETQYF
clone size: many; V gene: TRBV7-9; J gene: TRBJ2-2; D gene: TRBD1; CDR3 DNA: TGTGCCAGCAGCAATTACCAACAGGGGTACACCGGGGAGCTGTTTTTT; CDR3 protein: CASSNYQQGYTGELFF
clone size: few; V gene: TRBV9; J gene: TRBJ2-7; D gene: TRBD1; CDR3 DNA: TGTGCCAGCAGCGTAGATTGGACAGGGGGCTACGAGCAGTACTTC; CDR3 protein: CASSVDWTGGYEQYF
clone size: many; V gene: TRBV25-1; J gene: TRBJ2-7; D gene: TRBD1; CDR3 DNA: TGTGCTTCGGGACAGGACTACGAGCAGTACTTC; CDR3 protein: CASGQDYEQYF
clone size: many; V gene: TRBV6-2/TRBV6-3; J gene: TRBJ1-5; D gene: -; CDR3 DNA: TGTGCCAGCAGTTACGGGGGAAACGGGCAGATCGTCAATCAGCCCCAGCATTTT; CDR3 protein: CASSYGGNGQIVNQPQHF
clone size: -; V gene: TRBV6-5; J gene: TRBJ2-4; D gene: -; CDR3 DNA: TGTGCCAGCAGTTACGACGGGAAGGCCAAAAACATTCAGTACTTC; CDR3 protein: CASSYDGKAKNIQYF
clone size: few; V gene: TRBV7-2; J gene: TRBJ1-6; D gene: -; CDR3 DNA: TGTGCCAGCAGCCCTCGGGGCCTCGGGACAAATTATAATTCACCCCTCCACTTT; CDR3 protein: CASSPRGLGTNYNSPLHF
clone size: many; V gene: TRBV5-1; J gene: TRBJ2-1; D gene: -; CDR3 DNA: TGCGCCAGCAGCTTGACCGGACAGTCGAACAATGAGCAGTTCTTC; CDR3 protein: CASSLTGQSNNEQFF
clone size: -; V gene: TRBV9; J gene: TRBJ2-3; D gene: TRBD2; CDR3 DNA: TGTGCCAGCAGCGTGAGGGAGGGAAGCACAGATACGCAGTATTTT; CDR3 protein: CASSVREGSTDTQYF
clone size: -; V gene: TRBV18; J gene: TRBJ1-5; D gene: TRBD1; CDR3 DNA: TGTGCCAGCTCACCCACACCCGGGACAGGCGTTAGCAATCAGCCCCAGCATTTT; CDR3 protein: CASSPTPGTGVSNQPQHF
clone size: many; V gene: TRBV6-1; J gene: TRBJ2-5; D gene: -; CDR3 DNA: TGTGCCAGCAGTGAAGTTCTTGGAAGGGGATGGGAGACCCAGTACTTC; CDR3 protein: CASSEVLGRGWETQYF
clone size: many; V gene: TRBV10-3; J gene: TRBJ1-1; D gene: -; CDR3 DNA: TGTGCCATCAGGGACAGCACTGAAGCTTTCTTT; CDR3 protein: CAIRDSTEAFF
clone size: many; V gene: TRBV24-1; J gene: TRBJ1-1; D gene: -; CDR3 DNA: TGTGCCACCAGTGATTTGTGGGCCACTGAAGCTTTCTTT; CDR3 protein: CATSDLWATEAFF
clone size: many; V gene: TRBV6-5; J gene: TRBJ2-7; D gene: TRBD1; CDR3 DNA: TGTGCCAGCAGTTACGGGACAGGGCCTTTCATCTACGAGCAGTACTTC; CDR3 protein: CASSYGTGPFIYEQYF
clone size: many; V gene: TRBV27; J gene: TRBJ1-1; D gene: -; CDR3 DNA: TGTGCCAGCAATATCGGCAACCTCTTGAACACTGAAGCTTTCTTT; CDR3 protein: CASNIGNLLNTEAFF
clone size: many; V gene: TRBV30; J gene: TRBJ2-5; D gene: TRBD1; CDR3 DNA: TGTGCCTGGAGTGTCTCGACAGGGTGGGGAGAGACCCAGTACTTC; CDR3 protein: CAWSVSTGWGETQYF
clone size: -; V gene: TRBV28; J gene: TRBJ2-2; D gene: TRBD1; CDR3 DNA: TGTGCCAGCAGTTTAAGGGGACAGGGGGACACCGGGGAGCTGTTTTTT; CDR3 protein: CASSLRGQGDTGELFF
clone size: -; V gene: TRBV7-9; J gene: TRBJ2-7; D gene: -; CDR3 DNA: TGTGCCAGCAGCCCAGCCTACAACAGCTACGAGCAGTACTTC; CDR3 protein: CASSPAYNSYEQYF
clone size: many; V gene: TRBV10-3; J gene: TRBJ1-1; D gene: -; CDR3 DNA: TGTGCCATCAGTGAGTTTGGGGGCACTGAAGCTTTCTTT; CDR3 protein: CAISEFGGTEAFF
clone size: -; V gene: TRBV27; J gene: TRBJ2-7; D gene: -; CDR3 DNA: TGTGCCAGCAGTTCCATTCGTGTGGGGTACGAGCAGTACTTC; CDR3 protein: CASSSIRVGYEQYF
clone size: -; V gene: TRBV25-1; J gene: TRBJ1-2; D gene: TRBD1; CDR3 DNA: TGTGCCAGCAGTTGGGTCCGGGACAGCTTTAACTATGGCTACACCTTC; CDR3 protein: CASSWVRDSFNYGYTF
clone size: many; V gene: TRBV2; J gene: TRBJ2-1; D gene: -; CDR3 DNA: TGTGCCAGCAGTTCCCTAGGTGAGCAGTTCTTC; CDR3 protein: CASSSLGEQFF
clone size: -; V gene: TRBV7-2; J gene: TRBJ1-3; D gene: -; CDR3 DNA: TGTGCCAGCAGCCCCTGGACAGCGAACTCTGGAAACACCATATATTTT; CDR3 protein: CASSPWTANSGNTIYF
clone size: few; V gene: TRBV3-1; J gene: TRBJ2-1; D gene: -; CDR3 DNA: TGTGCCAGCAGCCAAGAGAGCCCCGCAAGGCAGTTCTTC; CDR3 protein: CASSQESPARQFF
clone size: many; V gene: TRBV7-2; J gene: TRBJ2-3; D gene: -; CDR3 DNA: TGTGCCAGCACCCCTCCCGGCACAGATACGCAGTATTTT; CDR3 protein: CASTPPGTDTQYF
clone size: -; V gene: TRBV6-5; J gene: TRBJ2-2; D gene: TRBD2; CDR3 DNA: TGTGCCAGCAGTTCCGGACTAGAAATCGGGGAGCTGTTTTTT; CDR3 protein: CASSSGLEIGELFF
clone size: many; V gene: TRBV5-6; J gene: TRBJ2-5; D gene: -; CDR3 DNA: TGTGCCAGCACCTCCGGTGGAACCCAGTACTTC; CDR3 protein: CASTSGGTQYF
clone size: many; V gene: TRBV7-9; J gene: TRBJ2-5; D gene: -; CDR3 DNA: TGTGCCAGCAGCTTACACCTTCAAGAGACCCAGTACTTC; CDR3 protein: CASSLHLQETQYF
clone size: -; V gene: TRBV3-1; J gene: TRBJ1-2; D gene: TRBD1; CDR3 DNA: TGTGCCACAAAAGGACAGGGGGCGCTGGGCTATGGCTACACCTTC; CDR3 protein: CATKGQGALGYGYTF
clone size: many; V gene: TRBV19; J gene: TRBJ1-2; D gene: -; CDR3 DNA: TGTGCCAGTAACTTGGGCCGGGACATAATCTATGGCTACACCTTC; CDR3 protein: CASNLGRDIIYGYTF
clone size: few; V gene: TRBV27; J gene: TRBJ2-1; D gene: TRBD2; CDR3 DNA: TGTGCCAGCAGGCCAGGGAGGGCTAGCCGCTCCTACAATGAGCAGTTCTTC; CDR3 protein: CASRPGRASRSYNEQFF
clone size: many; V gene: TRBV28; J gene: TRBJ1-1; D gene: TRBD1; CDR3 DNA: TGTGCCAGCAGGAACAGGGGTTTCACTGAAGCTTTCTTT; CDR3 protein: CASRNRGFTEAFF
clone size: many; V gene: TRBV29-1; J gene: TRBJ1-2; D gene: TRBD1; CDR3 DNA: TGCAGCGTCTCGGGACAGGGGGAATATGGCTACACCTTC; CDR3 protein: CSVSGQGEYGYTF
clone size: few; V gene: TRBV6-1; J gene: TRBJ2-2; D gene: -; CDR3 DNA: TGTGCCAGCAGTGGAGGACATAAGACCGGGGAGCTGTTTTTT; CDR3 protein: CASSGGHKTGELFF
clone size: many; V gene: TRBV7-9; J gene: TRBJ2-7; D gene: -; CDR3 DNA: TGTGCCAGCACTCAAATGGGAGGCTACGAGCAGTACTTC; CDR3 protein: CASTQMGGYEQYF
clone size: few; V gene: TRBV5-6; J gene: TRBJ2-4; D gene: TRBD1; CDR3 DNA: TGTGCCAGCAGCTTGGTCGGACAGGAAACCAAAAACATTCAGTACTTC; CDR3 protein: CASSLVGQETKNIQYF
clone size: many; V gene: TRBV2; J gene: TRBJ2-7; D gene: -; CDR3 DNA: TGTGCCAGCAGCCCAGAGGGGGAGTCCTACGAGCAGTACTTC; CDR3 protein: CASSPEGESYEQYF
clone size: few; V gene: TRBV27; J gene: TRBJ2-1; D gene: -; CDR3 DNA: TGTGCCAGCAGGGACTCGTTGAATTTCTACAATGAGCAGTTCTTC; CDR3 protein: CASRDSLNFYNEQFF
clone size: few; V gene: TRBV20-1; J gene: TRBJ1-2; D gene: -; CDR3 DNA: TGCAGTGCTAGGAACCCCGCAGGGCTTAACTATGGCTACACCTTC; CDR3 protein: CSARNPAGLNYGYTF
clone size: many; V gene: TRBV29-1; J gene: TRBJ2-2; D gene: TRBD1; CDR3 DNA: TGCAGCGTTGAAGAGGTAGGAAAGACAGGGAGCGGGGAGCTGTTTTTT; CDR3 protein: CSVEEVGKTGSGELFF
clone size: many; V gene: TRBV28; J gene: TRBJ1-1; D gene: -; CDR3 DNA: TGTGCCAGCAGTTCGACAGCCGAAGCTTTCTTT; CDR3 protein: CASSSTAEAFF
clone size: many; V gene: TRBV19; J gene: TRBJ1-5; D gene: -; CDR3 DNA: TGTGCCAGTGATCGGGGGCCGGGGCATGATCAGCCCCAGCATTTT; CDR3 protein: CASDRGPGHDQPQHF
clone size: many; V gene: TRBV12-3/TRBV12-4; J gene: TRBJ1-1; D gene: -; CDR3 DNA: TGTGCCAGCATTTTGAGTACTGAAGCTTTCTTT; CDR3 protein: CASILSTEAFF